Listed here are 12 T cell receptor beta chains from one sample, sequenced in a study of T cell repertoires in cytomegalovirus infection. No antigen has been assigned to these receptors. TCRdb analysed the reads with MiXCR anew, one entry per CDR3 protein. The sample consists of roughly 280,000 distinct CDR3 sequences, approximately 22% of them appearing once. Here the sequenced sample was cultured PBMCs, taken from culture after CMV antigen stimulation. The receptors originated from a human donor in good health (CMV status not recorded). Some clones in this sample may be carry-over from other donors' samples.

This clonotype was detected a few times. This chain uses TRBV7-8 with TRBJ1-2, with D possibly matching TRBD1 (6 bases). The CDR3 totals 15 residues. Germline CDR1 SGHVS, CDR2 FQNEAQ. Trimming took off 1 base at V and 4 bases at J, with 13 bases between the two ends. CDR3 bases: TGTGCCAGCAGCTTAGTTGAACAGGGACCCTATGGCTACACCTTC. Residues: CASSLVEQGPYGYTF.

V and J are TRBV7-9 and TRBJ1-2; D is undetermined. The CDR3 sequence is 14 residues long. Germline CDR1 and CDR2: SEHNR and FQNEAQ (reference sequence). V lost 5 bases and J 4 bases, leaving 14 bases between the germline ends. CDR3 sequence: CASSRGRLTYGYTF. The DNA for the CDR3 is TGTGCCAGCAGCCGCGGCCGGTTAACCTATGGCTACACCTTC.

This clonotype has more than one count but fewer than ten. The V and J genes are TRBV6-2 or TRBV6-3 and TRBJ2-1, with TRBD2 matching over 10 bases. V shed 6 bases, J shed 8 bases, and the junction held 10 bases outside the gene matches. This CDR3 spans 15 amino acids. Per the germline V gene, CDR1 is MNHEY and CDR2 is SVGEGT. The CDR3, as DNA: TGTGCCAGCAGGCGCACTAGCGGGGACCTCTATGAGCAGTTCTTC. Amino acids: CASRRTSGDLYEQFF.

V and J are TRBV3-1 and TRBJ2-7; 13 positions match TRBD2. Germline trimming cut 5 bases from V and 3 bases from J; bases unmatched to any gene: 10. The CDR3 sequence is 17 residues long. Germline V gene lookup returns CDR1 LGHDT and CDR2 YNNKEL (reference sequence). CDR3 sequence: CASSDGTSGKLVYEQYF. As DNA, the CDR3 is TGTGCCAGCAGCGATGGGACTAGCGGGAAGCTAGTCTACGAGCAGTACTTC.

V usage is TRBV11-2 and J usage is TRBJ1-1; tentatively, D is TRBD1 (5 bases). V lost 6 bases, J lost 7 bases, and 21 bases lay in between. Germline CDR1 SGHAT, CDR2 FQNNGV. This CDR3 comprises 15 residues. The CDR3 loop is CASSTRVQGRGEAFF. The CDR3 DNA sequence: TGTGCCAGCAGTACTCGCGTGCAGGGAAGGGGTGAAGCTTTCTTT.

This clonotype has just a few counts. V and J are TRBV5-1 and TRBJ2-1, with 7 bases aligning to TRBD2. The J segment lost 5 bases and the V segment lost 2 bases, leaving 13 bases of the junction unmatched. CDR3 length equals 17 residues. Germline V gene sequence: CDR1 SGHRS, CDR2 YFSETQ. Here the CDR3 DNA reads TGCGCCAGCAGCTTTGCCGACCGGGACTACTTAAACAATGAGCAGTTCTTC. Its translation is CASSFADRDYLNNEQFF. The whole variable domain, filled in from reference TRBV5-1 and TRBJ2-1, reads KAGVTQTPRYLIKTRGQQVTLSCSPISGHRSVSWYQQTPGQGLQFLFEYFSETQRNKGNFPGRFSGRQFSNSRSEMNVSTLELGDSALYLCASSFADRDYLNNEQFFGPGTRLTVL.

The sample holds many counts of this clonotype. CDR3 in DNA: TGTGCCAGCAGTGAGGGTTACCAGGGCAGGGGGTCAGGTGAGCAGTTCTTC. This gives the protein CASSEGYQGRGSGEQFF. The chain has TRBV6-1 and TRBJ2-1; 7 nucleotides line up with TRBD1. The CDR3 has 17 residues. The germline gives CDR1 MNHNS, CDR2 SASEGT. V gave up 3 bases and J gave up 9 bases; unmatched junction bases: 17.

This clonotype has a handful of counts. The chain links TRBV6-5 to TRBJ1-1; D perhaps matches TRBD1 (5 bases). The germline gives CDR1 MNHEY, CDR2 SVGAGI. The CDR3 length is 16 residues. V was shortened by 0 bases and J by 4 bases, with 15 bases between the two germline ends. The CDR3 region is CASSYSLNGRGTEAFF. The CDR3 region has the DNA TGTGCCAGCAGTTACTCGTTAAACGGAAGGGGCACTGAAGCTTTCTTT.

This clonotype was observed a few times. The V gene is TRBV7-6, the J gene TRBJ2-1; 9 bases are shared with TRBD1. Trimming took 2 bases from V and 5 from J; bases not matched to a gene: 7. Germline CDR1 and CDR2: SGHVS and FNYEAQ. CDR3 size: 16 residues. DNA for the CDR3: TGTGCCAGCAGCTTATTAACCAGGACAGGGGACAATGAGCAGTTCTTC. Translating it yields CASSLLTRTGDNEQFF.

This clonotype was recorded many times. The gene calls are TRBV6-5 and TRBJ2-7; 9 bases are shared with TRBD1. CDR1 is MNHEY, CDR2 SVGAGI, per germline. The CDR3 runs to 13 residues. V dropped 6 bases and J dropped 6; count of bases not matched to a gene: 6. CDR3 DNA: TGTGCCAGCAGACGACAGGGGGTAAGCGAGCAGTACTTC. Translated, it gives CASRRQGVSEQYF.

This chain connects TRBV12-5 to TRBJ1-1; 7 nucleotides match TRBD1. This CDR3 contains 16 residues. The J segment lost 11 bases and the V segment lost 3 bases, leaving 18 bases of the junction unmatched. From germline, CDR1 is LGHNT and CDR2 FRNRAP. The DNA for the CDR3 is TGTGCTAGTGGTTTAGCCCAGGGGGTCATGCGGCTTTTGGCTTTCTTT. Protein: CASGLAQGVMRLLAFF.

V gene TRBV7-2 combines with J gene TRBJ2-1; TRBD1 agrees at 9 bases. From germline, CDR1 is SGHTA and CDR2 FQGNSA. Trimming took 1 base from V and 10 from J; bases not matched to a gene: 8. CDR3 length: 15 residues. The CDR3 sequence: CASSLVQGARQEQFF. In DNA, the CDR3 is TGTGCCAGCAGCTTAGTACAGGGGGCGCGTCAAGAGCAGTTCTTC.